A selection of T cell receptor beta chains follows, all from one sample in a study of shared clonotypes between healthy human individuals. TCRdb's copy holds only in-frame clones and misses some; the assay was immunoSEQ multiplex PCR. This sample has approximately 980,000 clones, with approximately 80% found just once. The sample comprised memory CD4+ T cells sorted from blood. Every receptor here comes from a man aged 18 to 29 in good health. Each CDR3 is given with its conserved first and last residue. A D gene is named only where the DNA matches it firmly. For some rows the clone size is stated as once, few or many, or as a class when expanded; others skip it.

V gene: TRBV5-1
J gene: TRBJ1-2
clone size: NA
D gene: NA
CDR3 DNA: TGCGCCAGCAGCCCCCGGGGGGCGGGACTCTCTTATGGCTACACCTTC
CDR3 protein: CASSPRGAGLSYGYTF

V gene: TRBV28
J gene: TRBJ1-2
clone size: NA
D gene: TRBD1
CDR3 DNA: TGTGCCAGCAGTAAAGGGGACAGGGGAACGGGCTACACCTTC
CDR3 protein: CASSKGDRGTGYTF

V gene: TRBV11-2
J gene: TRBJ2-1
clone size: NA
D gene: NA
CDR3 DNA: TGTGCCAGCAGCTTAGTCTCAAATGAGCAGTTCTTC
CDR3 protein: CASSLVSNEQFF

V gene: TRBV15
J gene: TRBJ1-1
clone size: few
D gene: NA
CDR3 DNA: TGTGCCACCAGGCTTCCAGGGCGGAACACTGAAGCTTTCTTT
CDR3 protein: CATRLPGRNTEAFF

V gene: TRBV11-2
J gene: TRBJ1-4
clone size: few
D gene: NA
CDR3 DNA: TGTGCCAGCAGCTTAGAAGGGTTAGAAGAAAAACTGTTTTTT
CDR3 protein: CASSLEGLEEKLFF

V gene: TRBV30
J gene: TRBJ1-6
clone size: NA
D gene: NA
CDR3 DNA: TGTGCCTGGAGTGTAATAGGTAATTCACCCCTCCACTTT
CDR3 protein: CAWSVIGNSPLHF

V gene: TRBV7-2
J gene: TRBJ1-6
clone size: NA
D gene: NA
CDR3 DNA: TGTGCCAGCAGCTTGGAGTCCTCCTATAATTCACCCCTCCACTTT
CDR3 protein: CASSLESSYNSPLHF

V gene: TRBV15
J gene: TRBJ2-1
clone size: NA
D gene: NA
CDR3 DNA: TGTGCCACCAGCAGAGGACCGGGCCTCTACAATGAGCAGTTCTTC
CDR3 protein: CATSRGPGLYNEQFF

V gene: TRBV6-5
J gene: TRBJ1-4
clone size: NA
D gene: NA
CDR3 DNA: TGTGCCACTCGGAATAGGGGGAGTGAAAAACTGTTTTTT
CDR3 protein: CATRNRGSEKLFF

V gene: TRBV7-2
J gene: TRBJ1-2
clone size: NA
D gene: NA
CDR3 DNA: TGTGCCAGCAGCTTAGACTCCCAGGCCTCAAACTATGGCTACACCTTC
CDR3 protein: CASSLDSQASNYGYTF

V gene: TRBV28
J gene: TRBJ1-5
clone size: many
D gene: NA
CDR3 DNA: TGTGCCAGCAGTCCTTCAGGGATGCGTCAGCCCCAGCATTTT
CDR3 protein: CASSPSGMRQPQHF

V gene: TRBV7-2
J gene: TRBJ2-7
clone size: NA
D gene: NA
CDR3 DNA: TGTGCCAGCAGCTTAAACAGGGACTACGAGCAGTACTTC
CDR3 protein: CASSLNRDYEQYF

V gene: TRBV5-6
J gene: TRBJ1-2
clone size: NA
D gene: NA
CDR3 DNA: TGTGCCAGCAGCTTGTTGGAACCCATCTGGGGGGTCGGGAACTATGGCTACACCTTC
CDR3 protein: CASSLLEPIWGVGNYGYTF

V gene: TRBV9
J gene: TRBJ2-3
clone size: once
D gene: NA
CDR3 DNA: TGTGCCAGCAGCGTAAACGCTGCGAGTCCAGATACGCAGTATTTT
CDR3 protein: CASSVNAASPDTQYF

V gene: TRBV6-1
J gene: TRBJ2-1
clone size: few
D gene: NA
CDR3 DNA: TGTGCCAGCAGTTCCGCGGGGTACAATGAGCAGTTCTTC
CDR3 protein: CASSSAGYNEQFF

V gene: TRBV30
J gene: TRBJ2-2
clone size: NA
D gene: NA
CDR3 DNA: TGTGCCTGGAGGAGGGGAGGCACGAACACCGGGGAGCTGTTTTTT
CDR3 protein: CAWRRGGTNTGELFF

V gene: TRBV18
J gene: TRBJ1-1
clone size: NA
D gene: TRBD1
CDR3 DNA: TGTGCCAGCTCCCTCCAGGGGGCGTTGAACACTGAAGCTTTCTTT
CDR3 protein: CASSLQGALNTEAFF

V gene: TRBV5-1
J gene: TRBJ2-7
clone size: NA
D gene: NA
CDR3 DNA: TGCGCCAGCAGCTTAGACGAGCAGTACTTC
CDR3 protein: CASSLDEQYF

V gene: TRBV7-8
J gene: TRBJ2-7
clone size: NA
D gene: NA
CDR3 DNA: TGTGCCAGCAGCTCCCGGGAAGGTAGTACCTACGAGCAGTACTTC
CDR3 protein: CASSSREGSTYEQYF

V gene: TRBV5-1
J gene: TRBJ2-7
clone size: NA
D gene: NA
CDR3 DNA: TGCGCCAGCAGCTGGGCCGCCGGGGGCGAGCAGTACTTC
CDR3 protein: CASSWAAGGEQYF

V gene: TRBV11-3
J gene: TRBJ2-2
clone size: NA
D gene: NA
CDR3 DNA: TGTGCCAGCAGCCCACGAACCGGGGAGCTGTTTTTT
CDR3 protein: CASSPRTGELFF

V gene: TRBV5-1
J gene: TRBJ2-3
clone size: NA
D gene: NA
CDR3 DNA: TGCGCCAGCAGCTTAGAAGCGGCCACAGATACGCAGTATTTT
CDR3 protein: CASSLEAATDTQYF

V gene: TRBV6-1
J gene: TRBJ2-2
clone size: few
D gene: TRBD1
CDR3 DNA: TGTGCCAGCACTACCGGGACAGGGGTCACCGGGGAGCTGTTTTTT
CDR3 protein: CASTTGTGVTGELFF

V gene: TRBV6-6
J gene: TRBJ2-5
clone size: NA
D gene: TRBD2
CDR3 DNA: TGTGCCAGCAGCTTTAGCGGGGGGGCAGAGACCCAGTACTTC
CDR3 protein: CASSFSGGAETQYF

V gene: TRBV15
J gene: TRBJ1-2
clone size: once
D gene: NA
CDR3 DNA: TGTGCCACCAGCAGAGATAGCCAGGGCAGTTATGGCTACACCTTC
CDR3 protein: CATSRDSQGSYGYTF

V gene: TRBV7-9
J gene: TRBJ2-7
clone size: NA
D gene: NA
CDR3 DNA: TGTGCCAGCAGCTCCCTGGGGGCCAGCTCCTACGAGCAGTACTTC
CDR3 protein: CASSSLGASSYEQYF

V gene: TRBV30
J gene: TRBJ1-1
clone size: many
D gene: TRBD1
CDR3 DNA: TGTGCCTGGAGTTCAGGACAGGGGAATTTTGAAGCTTTCTTT
CDR3 protein: CAWSSGQGNFEAFF

V gene: TRBV6-1
J gene: TRBJ2-5
clone size: NA
D gene: NA
CDR3 DNA: TGTGCCAGCAGTGACTGGATCCAAGAGACCCAGTACTTC
CDR3 protein: CASSDWIQETQYF

V gene: TRBV5-1
J gene: TRBJ2-7
clone size: once
D gene: TRBD1
CDR3 DNA: TGCGCCAGCAGCGTGCTCCCAGGGGGTAAGAACGAGCAGTACTTC
CDR3 protein: CASSVLPGGKNEQYF

V gene: TRBV27
J gene: TRBJ2-1
clone size: NA
D gene: TRBD2
CDR3 DNA: TGTGCCAGCAGCCGTACGGGAGGGCCTTACCATGAGCAGTTCTTC
CDR3 protein: CASSRTGGPYHEQFF

V gene: TRBV6-1
J gene: TRBJ1-5
clone size: NA
D gene: NA
CDR3 DNA: TGTGCCAGCAGTGCCGGCAGGGGTTACAATCAGCCCCAGCATTTT
CDR3 protein: CASSAGRGYNQPQHF

V gene: TRBV2
J gene: TRBJ2-7
clone size: NA
D gene: NA
CDR3 DNA: TGTGCCAGCAGGGTTCGACTAGAGCCCTACGAGCAGTACTTC
CDR3 protein: CASRVRLEPYEQYF

V gene: TRBV6-1
J gene: TRBJ2-3
clone size: NA
D gene: TRBD2
CDR3 DNA: TGTGCCAGCAGTACTAGCGGGAGGGTAGATACGCAGTATTTT
CDR3 protein: CASSTSGRVDTQYF

V gene: TRBV5-1
J gene: TRBJ2-5
clone size: NA
D gene: TRBD1
CDR3 DNA: TGCGCCAGCAGCTTGGGACAGGGATTGGAGACCCAGTACTTC
CDR3 protein: CASSLGQGLETQYF

V gene: TRBV30
J gene: TRBJ1-6
clone size: NA
D gene: NA
CDR3 DNA: TGTGCCTGGAGGGCGAATTCACCCCTCCACTTT
CDR3 protein: CAWRANSPLHF

V gene: TRBV5-4
J gene: TRBJ1-4
clone size: few
D gene: NA
CDR3 DNA: TGTGCCAGCAGCTCCGGGGAGGCAAAACTGTTTTTT
CDR3 protein: CASSSGEAKLFF

V gene: TRBV18
J gene: TRBJ2-3
clone size: few
D gene: TRBD2
CDR3 DNA: TGTGCCAGCTCACCACCGGCTAGCGGGAGAGATACGCAGTATTTT
CDR3 protein: CASSPPASGRDTQYF

V gene: TRBV5-1
J gene: TRBJ2-7
clone size: NA
D gene: NA
CDR3 DNA: TGCGCCAGCAGCCCTCGGGGTGGTTCCTACGAGCAGTACTTC
CDR3 protein: CASSPRGGSYEQYF

V gene: TRBV5-1
J gene: TRBJ1-4
clone size: NA
D gene: NA
CDR3 DNA: TGCGCCAGCAGCTCGGGCGATTTCACTAATGAAAAACTGTTTTTT
CDR3 protein: CASSSGDFTNEKLFF

V gene: TRBV2
J gene: TRBJ1-2
clone size: NA
D gene: NA
CDR3 DNA: TGTGCCAGCAGATCATCAGACTATGGCTACACCTTC
CDR3 protein: CASRSSDYGYTF

V gene: TRBV2
J gene: TRBJ2-7
clone size: NA
D gene: NA
CDR3 DNA: TGTGCCAGCAGACGCACCGGACTGTCAGAGCAGTACTTC
CDR3 protein: CASRRTGLSEQYF

V gene: TRBV6-1
J gene: TRBJ1-1
clone size: NA
D gene: NA
CDR3 DNA: TGTGCCAGCAGTCGGACCACTGAAGCTTTCTTT
CDR3 protein: CASSRTTEAFF

V gene: TRBV2
J gene: TRBJ2-2
clone size: many
D gene: TRBD2
CDR3 DNA: TGTGCCAGTACGCGGGGGGTATTAGGGGAGCTGTTTTTT
CDR3 protein: CASTRGVLGELFF

V gene: TRBV5-1
J gene: TRBJ1-1
clone size: NA
D gene: NA
CDR3 DNA: TGCGCCAGCAGTTACAATATGAACACTGAAGCTTTCTTT
CDR3 protein: CASSYNMNTEAFF

V gene: TRBV7-2
J gene: TRBJ2-1
clone size: few
D gene: TRBD2
CDR3 DNA: TGTGCCAGCAGCTTATCGGGGGGATCCTACCGAATCAATGAGCAGTTCTTC
CDR3 protein: CASSLSGGSYRINEQFF